The clone carrying this T cell receptor (beta chain) was seen more than once but under ten times. What it binds is not known. V shed 8 bases and J 14 bases; nucleotides not matched to a gene: 8. Germline V lookup: CDR1 SGHVS, CDR2 FNYEAQ. This CDR3 has 11 amino acids. In TCRdb, the reads were re-called with MiXCR into one record per CDR3 protein. This sample has 80,000 to 95,000 distinct CDR3 sequences, with 29% found just once. This sample stems from a study of T cell repertoires in cytomegalovirus infection. The V call is TRBV7-6, the J call TRBJ1-2; 10 bases are a match to TRBD1. The sequencing here drew on CD8+ T cells from cultured PBMCs, taken from culture after CMV antigen stimulation. This receptor was obtained from a human donor in good health (CMV status not recorded). Some clones in this sample may be carry-over from other donors' samples. The CDR3 nucleotides are TGTGCCAGCGGGACAGGGGCGCCGAGGACCTTC. Translated, it gives CASGTGAPRTF.